This TCR beta chain was obtained from a study of blood T cell repertoires in COVID-19. Across the whole study: The study drew acute and convalescent COVID-19 samples from the United States, Italy and Spain. T cells, B-cell-depleted T cells, or PBMCs supplied cDNA or gDNA.

Trimming cost V 2 bases and J 0 bases, with 8 bases left between them. The germline CDR1 and CDR2 sequences are MNHNS and SASEGT. The CDR3 is made up of 15 amino acids. Original methodology: Nucleated cell counts were estimated from reference gene primer amplification. The table came from immunoSEQ multiplex PCR; TCRdb's copy has only in-frame clones and leaves some out. The DNA was the basis for D and trimming; V, J and clone size are from that table. Here the sample spans 250,000 to 350,000 clones, around nine tenths being singletons. Sample: peripheral blood. This chain uses TRBV6-1 with TRBJ1-3, with unresolved D. This sequence was found in a man aged 30-40 years with acute or convalescent COVID-19. The CDR3 nucleotides are TGTGCCAGCAGTGAAAGGAGGCCCTCTGGAAACACCATATATTTT. Translating gives CASSERRPSGNTIYF.